This T cell receptor beta chain was identified in a study of response to subunit inactivated influenza vaccine. Findings of the study overall: Authors suggested each seasonal flu vaccination may recruit only limited numbers of new T cells.

In TCRdb, the RT-PCR reads were re-called with MiXCR into one record per CDR3 protein. The sample holds some 500,000 distinct CDR3 sequences, over 10% seen once. CDR3 size: 15 residues. The germline CDR1 and CDR2 sequences are SGDLS and YYNGEE. Trimming left V 0 bases short and J 4 bases short, with 13 bases between. This clonotype has a handful of counts. Its cognate antigen is unknown. This material consisted of PBMCs from blood, taken around seven weeks after vaccination. This rearrangement joins TRBV9 to TRBJ2-5; D is unresolved. The sequence was obtained from a man aged 45-60 years who received an inactivated influenza vaccine. The CDR3 bases are TGTGCCAGCAGCGTAGACCCTGGACGATCAGAGACCCAGTACTTC. Protein: CASSVDPGRSETQYF.